Presented here are 18 T cell receptor beta chains from one specimen sequenced in a study of blood T cell repertoires in COVID-19. The table came from immunoSEQ multiplex PCR; TCRdb's copy has only in-frame clones and leaves some out. The profile shows approximately 60,000 clones, 82% of them singletons. Input material: peripheral blood. These receptors were obtained from an older woman with acute or convalescent COVID-19.

The V call is TRBV7-8, the J call TRBJ2-3; 7 nucleotides agree with TRBD2. CDR3 length: 13 amino acids. Germline CDR1 SGHVS, CDR2 FQNEAQ. The V segment lost 1 base and the J segment 5 bases; nucleotides outside the gene matches: 0. CDR3 nucleotide sequence: TGTGCCAGCAGCTTAGGGACTAGAGATACGCAGTATTTT. It translates to CASSLGTRDTQYF. The full variable domain, rest sourced from reference TRBV7-8 and TRBJ2-3, is GAGVSQSPRYKVAKRGQDVALRCDPISGHVSLFWYQQALGQGPEFLTYFQNEAQLDKSGLPSDRFFAERPEGSVSTLKIQRTQQEDSAVYLCASSLGTRDTQYFGPGTRLTVL.

This chain links TRBV6-5 with TRBJ2-2; D not certain. Germline V lookup: CDR1 MNHEY, CDR2 SVGAGI. Trimming stripped 6 bases from V and 5 bases from J, with 10 bases between. This CDR3 spans 13 amino acids. Here the CDR3 DNA reads TGTGCCAGCAGCAATAGTGGTACCGGGGAGCTGTTTTTT. It codes for CASSNSGTGELFF.

The chain recombines TRBV10-3 with TRBJ2-3, with TRBD2 matching over 10 bases. The CDR3 runs to 16 residues. V gave up 2 bases and J gave up 1 base; unmatched junction bases: 3. Germline-derived CDR1 and CDR2 are ENHRY and SYGVKD. The chain's CDR3 is CAISEPGTSGTDTQYF. As DNA, the CDR3 is TGTGCCATCAGTGAGCCGGGGACTAGCGGCACAGATACGCAGTATTTT.

V is TRBV24-1 and J is TRBJ2-1; 10 nucleotides match TRBD2. This CDR3 has 16 residues. Germline-derived CDR1 and CDR2 are KGHDR and SFDVKD. V lost 1 base, J lost 8 bases, and 7 bases stayed unmatched. CDR3 nucleotide sequence: TGTGCCACCAGTGATTTCCCTAGCGGGGGAATAGATGAGCAGTTCTTC. Its protein product is CATSDFPSGGIDEQFF.

The V gene is TRBV2, the J gene TRBJ2-1, with D tentatively TRBD1 (6 bases). Germline CDR1 and CDR2: SNHLY and FYNNEI. This CDR3 spans 14 amino acids. V lost 6 bases to trimming and J lost 8 bases, with 17 bases between them. This CDR3 reads CASSVRGGLDEQFF. CDR3 DNA: TGTGCCAGCAGCGTACGTGGGGGCCTCGATGAGCAGTTCTTC.

The CDR3 DNA is TGTGCCAGCAGCCTTAGGACAGGGTCAGGCACCGGGGAGCTGTTTTTT. Protein product: CASSLRTGSGTGELFF. The V and J genes are TRBV3-1 (or the pseudogene TRBV3-2) and TRBJ2-2, with TRBD1 identical over 8 bases. The CDR3 totals 16 residues. The ends lost 4 bases at V and 4 bases at J; junction bases unmatched: 8. CDR1 and CDR2 (germline): LGHDT, YNNKEL (reference sequence).

The CDR3 DNA reads as TGTGCCAGCAGCCAAGAGCTAGCCAAAAACATTCAGTACTTC. As protein: CASSQELAKNIQYF. The chain joins TRBV5-4 to TRBJ2-4; D call uncertain. CDR3 length: 14 amino acids. V lost 4 bases, J lost 0 bases, and 8 bases lay in between. Per the germline V gene, CDR1 is SGHNT and CDR2 is YYREEE (reference sequence).

This chain uses TRBV3-1 (or the pseudogene TRBV3-2) with TRBJ2-2; no clear D gene. V was cut by 4 bases and J by 1 base, with 4 bases left in between. The CDR3 consists of 13 residues. Per the germline V gene, CDR1 is LGHDT and CDR2 is YNNKEL (reference sequence). CDR3 residues: CASSPWNTGELFF. The CDR3 region has the DNA TGTGCCAGCAGCCCCTGGAACACCGGGGAGCTGTTTTTT.

The chain couples TRBV5-5 to TRBJ1-2; 7 nucleotides agree with TRBD1. The germline gives CDR1 SGHKS, CDR2 YYEKEE (reference sequence). V shed 4 bases and J 8 bases; nucleotides not matched to a gene: 14. The CDR3 runs 15 residues. CDR3 region: CASSLEIQGSNGYTF. In nucleotides, the CDR3 is TGTGCCAGCAGCCTCGAAATACAGGGGAGTAACGGCTACACCTTC.

The J gene is TRBJ2-3, the V gene TRBV2; 7 bases line up with TRBD2. Per the germline V gene, CDR1 is SNHLY and CDR2 is FYNNEI. The V and J ends lost 10 bases and 2 bases, in that order; junction bases with no gene match: 9. This CDR3 has 14 residues. The CDR3 nucleotides are TGTGCCACAACCGGGACTACTTACACAGATACGCAGTATTTT. It yields the protein CATTGTTYTDTQYF.

The V gene is TRBV21-1, the J gene TRBJ1-6; the D call in the table, TRBD1, was not verified against the DNA. TRBV21-1 constitutes a pseudogene. The CDR3 has 19 amino acids. The CDR3 DNA is TGTGCCAGCAGCCCACCACTTGTAGACAGGGGGGCTGATAATTCACCCCTCCACTTT. This codes for CASSPPLVDRGADNSPLHF.

The chain is built from TRBV19 and TRBJ1-1; D remains ambiguous. The V end lost 5 bases, the J end lost 1 base, and 5 bases lay between the germline ends. The germline V gene has CDR1 LNHDA and CDR2 SQIVND (reference sequence). This CDR3 is built from 12 residues. The CDR3 sequence: CASSVQNTEAFF. The DNA for the CDR3 is TGTGCCAGTAGTGTACAGAACACTGAAGCTTTCTTT. The variable domain in full, with the rest retrieved from reference TRBV19 and TRBJ1-1, is DGGITQSPKYLFRKEGQNVTLSCEQNLNHDAMYWYRQDPGQGLRLIYYSQIVNDFQKGDIAEGYSVSREKKESFPLTVTSAQKNPTAFYLCASSVQNTEAFFGQGTRLTVV.

V is TRBV5-6 and J is TRBJ1-6, with D possibly being TRBD1 (5 bases). The CDR3 is 13 residues long. Germline CDR1 SGHDT, CDR2 YYEEEE. Trimming left V 4 bases short and J 7 bases short, with 9 bases between. The CDR3: CASSASGNSPLHF. The CDR3 nucleotides read TGTGCCAGCAGCGCCTCAGGGAATTCACCCCTCCACTTT.

V usage is TRBV6-5 and J usage is TRBJ1-1, with 12 bases lining up with TRBD1. Per germline, CDR1 MNHEY and CDR2 SVGAGI. V lost 6 bases and J lost 6; bases outside the gene matches: 8. The CDR3 runs 15 residues. This CDR3 is CASSGTGGRFAEAFF. Written as DNA, the CDR3 is TGTGCCAGCAGCGGGACAGGGGGCCGGTTTGCTGAAGCTTTCTTT.

A word on this clone: The sample carries other DNA sequences with the same CDR3. V gene TRBV19 combines with J gene TRBJ1-5, with 9 nucleotides matching TRBD1. CDR3 length: 14 residues. V was clipped by 2 bases and J by 5 bases; unmatched bases: 1. Germline assignment: CDR1 LNHDA and CDR2 SQIVND (reference sequence). The CDR3 loop reads CASSIWTGDQPQHF. In DNA, the CDR3 is TGTGCCAGTAGTATATGGACAGGGGATCAGCCCCAGCATTTT.

The chain combines TRBV27 with TRBJ1-4, with 10 bases fitting TRBD1. This CDR3 region has 16 residues. The germline V gene has CDR1 MNHEY and CDR2 SMNVEV (reference sequence). The V and J ends lost 7 bases and 7 bases, in that order; junction bases with no gene match: 12. The CDR3 sequence: CASIGQGDGGGEKLFF. CDR3 nucleotides: TGTGCCAGCATTGGACAGGGGGATGGTGGTGGTGAAAAACTGTTTTTT.

Here the CDR3 DNA reads TGTGCCAGCTCACCGCTAAAGGGACAGGGGTCGGTTAACTATGGCTACACCTTC. Translating gives CASSPLKGQGSVNYGYTF. V is TRBV18 and J is TRBJ1-2; 10 bases match TRBD1. This CDR3 has 18 residues. Looked up from germline, CDR1 is KGHSH and CDR2 is LQKENI. V lost 3 bases to trimming and J lost 1 base; unmatched junction nucleotides: 11.

This chain connects TRBV6-5 to TRBJ1-1; tentative D call: TRBD1 (6 bases). In germline, CDR1 is MNHEY, CDR2 SVGAGI. V was clipped by 6 bases and J by 1 base, with 9 bases between them. The length of the CDR3 is 13 residues. The CDR3 spells CASRTGSNTEAFF. In DNA form, the CDR3 reads TGTGCCAGCAGGACAGGCTCGAACACTGAAGCTTTCTTT.